The 15 T cell receptor beta chains presented below share a single source sample, sequenced in a study of immune heterogeneity within non-small cell lung tumors. For each sample, template was approximately 0.6 ug of bulk tumor genomic DNA. While surgery was under way, several biopsies spaced far apart were taken per primary tumor. Newly diagnosed with untreated non-small cell lung cancer, the patients underwent curative surgery. Multiplex PCR was performed with 32 V and 13 J primers, and it amplified TCR beta CDR3. TCRdb ran MiXCR on the multiplex PCR reads and lists one entry per CDR3 protein. The sample lists approximately 4,100 distinct CDR3 sequences; around 25% were seen once. The specimen sequenced was lung tumor tissue. The origin of the receptors is a man aged 60 to 75 with non-small cell lung cancer.

This clonotype was seen more than once but under ten times. V is TRBV7-3 and J is TRBJ2-3, with 10 bases identical to TRBD2. CDR1 and CDR2 from the germline V gene are SGHTA and FQGTGA. The CDR3 spans 15 residues. V dropped 5 bases and J dropped 3; count of bases not matched to a gene: 5. Here the CDR3 reads CASSPSGRETDTQYF. The CDR3 DNA sequence: TGTGCCAGCAGCCCCAGCGGGAGGGAAACAGATACGCAGTATTTT.

This clonotype qualifies as medium-sized. The chain combines TRBV7-2 with TRBJ2-2; D perhaps matches TRBD1 (6 bases). CDR1 SGHTA and CDR2 FQGNSA come from the germline V gene. Trimming cost V 1 base and J 4 bases, with 10 bases left between them. This CDR3 region has 15 residues. The CDR3 DNA follows: TGTGCCAGCAGCTTAGGGACAGAGAGCACCGGGGAGCTGTTTTTT. Its translation is CASSLGTESTGELFF.

The rearrangement links TRBV20-1 to TRBJ2-2; D is unclear. CDR3 length: 13 amino acids. V lost 4 bases to trimming and J lost 0 bases, with 6 bases between them. The germline CDR1 and CDR2 sequences are DFQATT and SNEGSKA (reference sequence). The CDR3 protein is CSAIRSNTGELFF. The CDR3 DNA reads TGCAGTGCTATTCGGTCGAACACCGGGGAGCTGTTTTTT.

In its sample, this clonotype was seen a few times. This chain joins TRBV5-6 and TRBJ1-5; 10 bases agree with TRBD1. CDR1 is SGHDT and CDR2 is YYEEEE in the germline V gene. Trimming took 4 bases from V and 5 from J; bases not matched to a gene: 3. The CDR3 runs to 14 residues. This CDR3 is CASSQGQGHQPQHF. In DNA form, the CDR3 reads TGTGCCAGCAGCCAGGGACAGGGGCATCAGCCCCAGCATTTT.

This clonotype is medium-sized (0.01 to 0.1%) by share. Germline and junction disagree at one end, which may indicate a read error. DNA of the CDR3: TGTGCTAGCAGCCTTGGGATCCGGAACAGGGCGGTCGGGAATTCACCCCTCCACTTT. This sequence encodes CASSLGIRNRAVGNSPLHF. The chain uses TRBV7-7 and TRBJ1-6, with a weak D call TRBD1 (6 bases). Germline V gives CDR1 SSHAT, CDR2 FNYEAQ (reference sequence). CDR3 size: 19 residues.

This clonotype rates as medium-sized. V gene TRBV6-2 or TRBV6-3 combines with J gene TRBJ2-7; D is uncertain. The CDR3 runs to 12 residues. Germline-derived CDR1 and CDR2 are MNHEY and SVGEGT. V gave up 6 bases and J gave up 6 bases, with 12 bases separating them. For the CDR3, the DNA is TGTGCCAGCAGCCGCGACCGCGGCGAGCAGTACTTC. Its protein is CASSRDRGEQYF.

This clonotype has only a few counts. The genes are TRBV29-1 and TRBJ1-1; 7 bases align to TRBD1. CDR1 is SQVTM, CDR2 ANQGSEA, per germline. Trimming took 6 bases from V and 3 from J; bases not matched to a gene: 7. CDR3 length: 13 amino acids. The CDR3 protein is CSVRQGLDTEAFF. CDR3 nucleotide sequence: TGCAGCGTGAGACAGGGTTTAGACACTGAAGCTTTCTTT.

The V and J genes are TRBV7-9 and TRBJ2-7; 9 bases match TRBD1. Trimming at V came to 5 bases and at J to 5 bases, leaving 7 bases not matched to a gene. This CDR3 comprises 14 residues. CDR1 and CDR2 from the germline V gene are SEHNR and FQNEAQ (reference sequence). For the CDR3, the DNA is TGTGCCAGCAGCCCCGGGACAGGGTTTGACGAGCAGTACTTC. Translation gives CASSPGTGFDEQYF.

With regard to this clonotype: The conserved phenylalanine or tryptophan is not found at the CDR3 terminus, so this likely reflects a read error. The DNA is left out, because the CDR3 cannot be placed on it with certainty; the CDR3 is given as TCRdb lists it. The chain has TRBV20-1 and TRBJ2-3; the table calls TRBD2, which could not be checked here. From germline, CDR1 is DFQATT and CDR2 SNEGSKA (reference sequence). The CDR3 is 15 residues long, ends included. CDR3 protein: CSAIAGEPYEQYFGP.

By frequency in the sample, this clonotype is medium-sized. The chain couples TRBV29-1 to TRBJ1-2; possibly TRBD1 for D (5 bases). Trimming removed 3 bases at V and 3 bases at J, with 23 bases between. The CDR3 is made up of 17 amino acids. Germline CDR1 reads SQVTM; CDR2 reads ANQGSEA. The CDR3 region is CSVEGGRAELAHYGYTF. The CDR3 nucleotides read TGCAGCGTTGAGGGGGGAAGGGCAGAATTAGCCCACTATGGCTACACCTTC.

In its sample, this clonotype is medium-sized. This chain links TRBV6-1 with TRBJ1-3; the D gene is possibly TRBD1 (5 bases). V lost 5 bases and J lost 0, with 17 bases in between. Germline-derived CDR1 and CDR2 are MNHNS and SASEGT. The CDR3 has 17 amino acids. The CDR3: CASSRNPGRLSGNTIYF. Written as DNA, the CDR3 is TGTGCCAGCAGTCGTAACCCGGGACGACTCTCTGGAAACACCATATATTTT.

Sample share makes this clonotype medium-sized. J is TRBJ1-2 and V is TRBV19; D gene ambiguous. V dropped 4 bases and J dropped 0 bases, with 15 bases sitting between them. Germline assignment: CDR1 LNHDA and CDR2 SQIVND (reference sequence). CDR3 length: 16 amino acids. In nucleotides, the CDR3 is TGTGCCAGTAGTAAACTCGCCGTTGACCCTAACTATGGCTACACCTTC. This codes for CASSKLAVDPNYGYTF.

The chain couples TRBV7-9 to TRBJ2-1; 9 bases line up with TRBD2. Germline V lookup: CDR1 SEHNR, CDR2 FQNEAQ (reference sequence). The CDR3 runs 18 residues. Trimming took 1 base from V and 5 from J; bases not matched to a gene: 12. CDR3 nucleotides: TGTGCCAGCAGCTTAGGTTGGGGTAGCGGGAGAAGAGACAATGAGCAGTTCTTC. Encoded protein: CASSLGWGSGRRDNEQFF.

V usage is TRBV11-3 and J usage is TRBJ2-3; D ambiguous. The CDR3 is made up of 15 amino acids. The V end was cut by 3 bases, the J end by 0 bases, with 10 bases between. Germline assignment: CDR1 SGHNT and CDR2 YENEEA. Written as DNA, the CDR3 is TGTGCCAGCAGCTTTAGTGTATCTAGCACAGATACGCAGTATTTT. Its protein product is CASSFSVSSTDTQYF.

Relative to its sample, this clonotype is medium-sized. In DNA, the CDR3 is TGTGCCAGCAGCACCTTGACAGGATACGAGCAGTACTTC. Protein: CASSTLTGYEQYF. The chain is built from TRBV7-2 and TRBJ2-7; the D gene is possibly TRBD1 (6 bases). V lost 5 bases and J lost 4, with 12 bases in between. There are 13 residues in the CDR3. Germline loops: CDR1 SGHTA, CDR2 FQGNSA.